This T cell receptor (beta chain) was documented in a study of blood T cells in healthy people across ages. Study information: About one barcoded TCR beta cDNA was captured per two T cells. Points from the study as a whole: When one million T cells were used, diversity estimates were thought to be underestimates.

A second PCR of roughly 7 to 11 cycles used a sample-barcoded 5' primer and a J-beta primer mix. TCRdb reanalysed the 5' RACE reads using MiXCR and keeps one entry per CDR3 protein. The table has some 750,000 distinct CDR3 sequences, around a fifth seen once. The J segment lost 2 bases and the V segment lost 0 bases, leaving 6 bases of the junction unmatched. The V gene's germline CDR1 is MNHEY and CDR2 SVGEGT. The CDR3 contains 17 residues. As for this clonotype: The antigen is unknown.

The chain employs TRBV6-2 or TRBV6-3 and TRBJ2-1; TRBD2 agrees at 8 bases. This receptor was identified in a man aged 65 to 79 in good health. The specimen sequenced was blood. Here the CDR3 DNA reads TGTGCCAGCAGTTACTCCCAGCGAGCGGGGGCCTACAATGAGCAGTTCTTC. Translation: CASSYSQRAGAYNEQFF.